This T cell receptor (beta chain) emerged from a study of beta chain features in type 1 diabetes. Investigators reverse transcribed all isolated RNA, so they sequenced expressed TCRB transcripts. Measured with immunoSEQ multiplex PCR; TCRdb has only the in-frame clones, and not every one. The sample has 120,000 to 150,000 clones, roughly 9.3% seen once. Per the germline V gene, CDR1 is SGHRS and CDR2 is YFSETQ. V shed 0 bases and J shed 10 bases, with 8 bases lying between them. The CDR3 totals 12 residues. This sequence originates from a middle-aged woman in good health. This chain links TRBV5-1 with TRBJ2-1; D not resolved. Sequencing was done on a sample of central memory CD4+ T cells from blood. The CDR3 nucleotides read TGCGCCAGCAGCTTGGATTTTCGGGAGCAGTTCTTC. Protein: CASSLDFREQFF.